The entry below gives a single T cell receptor (beta chain) sequence along with its context. The source of the sample is a study of blood T cell repertoires in COVID-19. About the research overall: Nucleic acid was either cDNA or gDNA, and it came from T cells, B-cell-depleted T cells, or PBMCs.

Clones were sequenced by immunoSEQ multiplex PCR, and TCRdb holds only the in-frame ones, with some missing. The table records fewer than 120,000 clones, 75% to 80% of them present only once. This TCR came from a woman aged 80 or older with active or convalescent COVID-19. The material sequenced was peripheral blood.

The CDR3 DNA reads TGTGCCAGCAGCTTGGGGCAGGGTGGTCGCACAGATACGCAGTATTTT. It translates to CASSLGQGGRTDTQYF. The rearrangement joins TRBV5-4 to TRBJ2-3; D perhaps matches TRBD1 (5 bases). The V gene lost 0 bases and the J gene lost 1 base, with 12 bases spanning the gap. Germline V lookup: CDR1 SGHNT, CDR2 YYREEE (reference sequence). The CDR3 covers 16 residues.